This is a list of T cell receptor beta chains from one sample in a study of beta chain features in type 1 diabetes. Some clones are missing from TCRdb's copy, which holds only in-frame ones; the method was immunoSEQ multiplex PCR. Of approximately 90,000 clones listed, roughly 31% are singletons. Sample: stem cell memory CD4+ T cells from blood. The receptors derive from a woman aged 18-29 years in good health. CDR3s include the opening cysteine and the closing phenylalanine or tryptophan. Each record gives: clone size, V gene, D gene, J gene, CDR3 DNA, CDR3 protein. A D gene is named only where the DNA matches it firmly. Rows may omit the clone size; those that give it use once, few, many or a size class.

abundance: -; v_gene: TRBV5-8; d_gene: -; j_gene: TRBJ1-5; CDR3nt: TGTGCCAGCAGCTTGGCAGGGCGTCAGCCCCAGCATTTT; CDR3aa: CASSLAGRQPQHF
abundance: -; v_gene: TRBV7-9; d_gene: -; j_gene: TRBJ2-3; CDR3nt: TGTGCCAGCAGCTCGGGACTTCTAGTTACAGATACGCAGTATTTT; CDR3aa: CASSSGLLVTDTQYF
abundance: -; v_gene: TRBV4-3; d_gene: TRBD1; j_gene: TRBJ2-2; CDR3nt: TGCGCCAGCAGCCAAGACGCCGGGACAGTTTTCACCGGGGAGCTGTTTTTT; CDR3aa: CASSQDAGTVFTGELFF
abundance: few; v_gene: TRBV5-5; d_gene: -; j_gene: TRBJ1-2; CDR3nt: TGTGCCAGCAGCGGTAGGACGGGAGGCTACACCTTC; CDR3aa: CASSGRTGGYTF
abundance: -; v_gene: TRBV11-2; d_gene: -; j_gene: TRBJ1-1; CDR3nt: TGTGCCAGCAGCTCCAGACCAACCTTAGGGGGTACTGAAGCTTTCTTT; CDR3aa: CASSSRPTLGGTEAFF
abundance: few; v_gene: TRBV4-2; d_gene: TRBD2; j_gene: TRBJ2-1; CDR3nt: TGTGCCAGCAGCCAGGCCCGGACTAGCGGGGGGCCCTACAATGAGCAGTTCTTC; CDR3aa: CASSQARTSGGPYNEQFF
abundance: -; v_gene: TRBV7-3; d_gene: -; j_gene: TRBJ1-1; CDR3nt: TGTGCCAGCAGCCCCGCGATGGGCGCTGAAGCTTTCTTT; CDR3aa: CASSPAMGAEAFF
abundance: few; v_gene: TRBV6-5; d_gene: -; j_gene: TRBJ1-2; CDR3nt: TGTGCCAGCAGCCGAAGACAGGTCCACTATGGCTACACCTTC; CDR3aa: CASSRRQVHYGYTF
abundance: once; v_gene: TRBV7-9; d_gene: -; j_gene: TRBJ1-4; CDR3nt: TGTGCCAGCAGCTTAGTATCGGGGGGCGCAACTAATGAAAAACTGTTTTTT; CDR3aa: CASSLVSGGATNEKLFF
abundance: -; v_gene: TRBV5-4; d_gene: -; j_gene: TRBJ1-1; CDR3nt: TGTGCCAGCAGCCCTAGACGGGGGGGAGGGAGGCTAGTGAACACTGAAGCTTTCTTT; CDR3aa: CASSPRRGGGRLVNTEAFF
abundance: few; v_gene: TRBV6-5; d_gene: -; j_gene: TRBJ2-7; CDR3nt: TGTGCCAGCAGTTCCCTGGGAGGACAGTACTTC; CDR3aa: CASSSLGGQYF
abundance: -; v_gene: TRBV23-1; d_gene: -; j_gene: TRBJ1-2; CDR3nt: TGCGCCAGCACCCTCCGGCAGGGCCAGTCCTATGGCTACACCTTC; CDR3aa: CASTLRQGQSYGYTF
abundance: -; v_gene: TRBV19; d_gene: -; j_gene: TRBJ1-1; CDR3nt: TGTGCCACCACCCCAGCAGGGAAAATGGTTGGGACTACTGAAGCTTTCTTT; CDR3aa: CATTPAGKMVGTTEAFF
abundance: few; v_gene: TRBV30; d_gene: -; j_gene: TRBJ1-5; CDR3nt: TGTGCCTGGAGTGCTACGGGGGGCAATCAGCCCCAGCATTTT; CDR3aa: CAWSATGGNQPQHF
abundance: -; v_gene: TRBV7-8; d_gene: -; j_gene: TRBJ1-5; CDR3nt: TGTGCCAGCAGCTTAGCACAGGCGCTTAGCAATCAGCCCCAGCATTTT; CDR3aa: CASSLAQALSNQPQHF
abundance: -; v_gene: TRBV9; d_gene: -; j_gene: TRBJ2-5; CDR3nt: TGTGCCAGCAGCGCGGACAGCCCGAGGGAGACCCAGTACTTC; CDR3aa: CASSADSPRETQYF
abundance: few; v_gene: TRBV6-5; d_gene: TRBD2; j_gene: TRBJ2-3; CDR3nt: TGTGCCAGCAGCGCCGGGACTAGCAGGGATACGCAGTATTTT; CDR3aa: CASSAGTSRDTQYF
abundance: few; v_gene: TRBV11-2; d_gene: -; j_gene: TRBJ1-1; CDR3nt: TGTGCCAGCAGATTAGGGGGAGGGGAAGACACTGAAGCTTTCTTT; CDR3aa: CASRLGGGEDTEAFF
abundance: -; v_gene: TRBV4-1; d_gene: TRBD1; j_gene: TRBJ2-5; CDR3nt: TGCGCCAGCAGCCAAGTAGCCCGCGGACAGGGAGAAGAGACCCAGTACTTC; CDR3aa: CASSQVARGQGEETQYF
abundance: -; v_gene: TRBV9; d_gene: TRBD1; j_gene: TRBJ2-7; CDR3nt: TGTGCCAGCAGCTCCCGGGACAGGGGCTACGAGCAGTACTTC; CDR3aa: CASSSRDRGYEQYF
abundance: few; v_gene: TRBV19; d_gene: TRBD1; j_gene: TRBJ2-2; CDR3nt: TGTGCCAGTAGTACCGGGACAGGGACGCGGGCCGGGGAGCTGTTTTTT; CDR3aa: CASSTGTGTRAGELFF
abundance: -; v_gene: TRBV18; d_gene: -; j_gene: TRBJ2-7; CDR3nt: TGTGCCAGCTCACCACCGAACGTAAATTCTATAGCCTACGAGCAGTACTTC; CDR3aa: CASSPPNVNSIAYEQYF
abundance: few; v_gene: TRBV2; d_gene: -; j_gene: TRBJ1-2; CDR3nt: TGTGCCAGCCTACGTTTCGGAGGAGGCTACACCTTC; CDR3aa: CASLRFGGGYTF
abundance: -; v_gene: TRBV5-4; d_gene: TRBD1; j_gene: TRBJ1-5; CDR3nt: TGTGCCAGCAGCCTTCACAGGGGCGGACAGCCCCAGCATTTT; CDR3aa: CASSLHRGGQPQHF
abundance: few; v_gene: TRBV7-2; d_gene: TRBD2; j_gene: TRBJ2-1; CDR3nt: TGTGCCAGCAGCTTAGGGACTAGCGGGGGAAATGAGCAGTTCTTC; CDR3aa: CASSLGTSGGNEQFF
abundance: -; v_gene: TRBV29-1; d_gene: -; j_gene: TRBJ2-7; CDR3nt: TGCAGCGTTGGGGGGGGCAAATTCGACGAGCAGTACTTC; CDR3aa: CSVGGGKFDEQYF
abundance: -; v_gene: TRBV4-3; d_gene: TRBD2; j_gene: TRBJ2-3; CDR3nt: TGCGCCAGCAGCCAAGATCGAGATAGCGGGGGAGATGTGTCAGATACGCAGTATTTT; CDR3aa: CASSQDRDSGGDVSDTQYF
abundance: -; v_gene: TRBV9; d_gene: -; j_gene: TRBJ1-1; CDR3nt: TGTGCCAGCAGCGTAGGCGGGGGGTTGGCGCCCAGGAACACTGAAGCTTTCTTT; CDR3aa: CASSVGGGLAPRNTEAFF
abundance: -; v_gene: TRBV19; d_gene: -; j_gene: TRBJ1-5; CDR3nt: TGTGCCAGTAGTATGAGGGAGGGACAGCCCCAGCATTTT; CDR3aa: CASSMREGQPQHF
abundance: -; v_gene: TRBV7-2; d_gene: -; j_gene: TRBJ2-1; CDR3nt: TGTGCCAGCAGCTTGCGGAATGAGCAGTTCTTC; CDR3aa: CASSLRNEQFF
abundance: -; v_gene: TRBV30; d_gene: TRBD2; j_gene: TRBJ2-2; CDR3nt: TGTGCCTGGACGGGCGGGGGAGGAACCGGGGAGCTGTTTTTT; CDR3aa: CAWTGGGGTGELFF
abundance: -; v_gene: TRBV7-9; d_gene: -; j_gene: TRBJ1-2; CDR3nt: TGTGCCAGCAGCCCCGGTGGGGGGAACTATGGCTACACCTTC; CDR3aa: CASSPGGGNYGYTF
abundance: -; v_gene: TRBV29-1; d_gene: -; j_gene: TRBJ1-1; CDR3nt: TGCAGCGCCAGCGGGCCCTCAATGAACACTGAAGCTTTCTTT; CDR3aa: CSASGPSMNTEAFF
abundance: few; v_gene: TRBV30; d_gene: -; j_gene: TRBJ1-1; CDR3nt: TGTGCCTGGAGTGCTCTAGGCACTGAAGCTTTCTTT; CDR3aa: CAWSALGTEAFF
abundance: few; v_gene: TRBV20-1; d_gene: -; j_gene: TRBJ1-1; CDR3nt: TGCAGGGCTCGGGGGAACACTGAAGCTTTCTTT; CDR3aa: CRARGNTEAFF
abundance: -; v_gene: TRBV5-1; d_gene: -; j_gene: TRBJ2-3; CDR3nt: TGCGCCAGCAGAATGACCGGGTCGACAGATACGCAGTATTTT; CDR3aa: CASRMTGSTDTQYF
abundance: few; v_gene: TRBV2; d_gene: TRBD2; j_gene: TRBJ2-3; CDR3nt: TGTGCCAGCAGTGAAGCGGCTAGCGGGGTACGGGATACGCAGTATTTT; CDR3aa: CASSEAASGVRDTQYF
abundance: -; v_gene: TRBV2; d_gene: TRBD1; j_gene: TRBJ2-7; CDR3nt: TGTGCCAGCACCAAGGACAGGGAACACGAGCAGTACTTC; CDR3aa: CASTKDREHEQYF
abundance: few; v_gene: TRBV6-1; d_gene: -; j_gene: TRBJ2-5; CDR3nt: TGTGCCAGCAGCGCTACTACCACGACGCAAGAGACCCAGTACTTC; CDR3aa: CASSATTTTQETQYF
abundance: few; v_gene: TRBV7-3; d_gene: -; j_gene: TRBJ1-1; CDR3nt: TGTGCCAGCAGCCCGACGGGGGGGCATAATGAAGCTTTCTTT; CDR3aa: CASSPTGGHNEAFF
abundance: -; v_gene: TRBV5-4; d_gene: -; j_gene: TRBJ2-2; CDR3nt: TGTGCCAGCAGCGAGGACTTCACCGGGGAGCTGTTTTTT; CDR3aa: CASSEDFTGELFF
abundance: -; v_gene: TRBV10-3; d_gene: -; j_gene: TRBJ1-1; CDR3nt: TGTGCCATCAGTGAGTCGGTCTGGGGGGGGCGAGGGAACACTGAAGCTTTCTTT; CDR3aa: CAISESVWGGRGNTEAFF
abundance: -; v_gene: TRBV7-7; d_gene: TRBD2; j_gene: TRBJ2-2; CDR3nt: TGTGCTAGCAGCTTAGCGGGGGCAGGCACCGGGGAGCTGTTTTTT; CDR3aa: CASSLAGAGTGELFF
abundance: once; v_gene: TRBV11-2; d_gene: -; j_gene: TRBJ2-7; CDR3nt: TGTGCCAGCAGGACAGGACTAGGCTCCATTTACGAGCAGTACTTC; CDR3aa: CASRTGLGSIYEQYF
abundance: -; v_gene: TRBV7-9; d_gene: TRBD2; j_gene: TRBJ2-1; CDR3nt: TGTGCCAGCAGCTTAGGGGGATTAGCGGGGGCCAGGGATGAGCAGTTCTTC; CDR3aa: CASSLGGLAGARDEQFF
abundance: few; v_gene: TRBV7-3; d_gene: -; j_gene: TRBJ2-1; CDR3nt: TGTGCCAGCAGCTCTAATACAGGTTACAATGAGCAGTTCTTC; CDR3aa: CASSSNTGYNEQFF
abundance: -; v_gene: TRBV18; d_gene: TRBD2; j_gene: TRBJ2-4; CDR3nt: TGTGCCAGCTCAAGCGGGAGTGAAAACATTCAGTACTTC; CDR3aa: CASSSGSENIQYF
abundance: -; v_gene: TRBV4-1; d_gene: -; j_gene: TRBJ2-1; CDR3nt: TGCGCCAGCAGCCAACCCCAGGGCAATGAGCAGTTCTTC; CDR3aa: CASSQPQGNEQFF
abundance: -; v_gene: TRBV2; d_gene: -; j_gene: TRBJ2-7; CDR3nt: TGTGCCAGCTTCAGAGGGTACCCCTACGAGCAGTACTTC; CDR3aa: CASFRGYPYEQYF
abundance: -; v_gene: TRBV6-5; d_gene: -; j_gene: TRBJ1-2; CDR3nt: TGTGCCAGCAGTTACTCGAGAGGAAACTATGGCTACACCTTC; CDR3aa: CASSYSRGNYGYTF
abundance: -; v_gene: TRBV5-1; d_gene: TRBD1; j_gene: TRBJ1-2; CDR3nt: TGCGCCAGCAGCTTGGGGGGACAGGGCCCCTTACCCCGGGGCTACACCTTC; CDR3aa: CASSLGGQGPLPRGYTF
abundance: -; v_gene: TRBV19; d_gene: TRBD1; j_gene: TRBJ2-1; CDR3nt: TGTGCCAGTACGAACGACAGGGGGTTCTACAATGAGCAGTTCTTC; CDR3aa: CASTNDRGFYNEQFF